This TCR beta chain originates from a study of T cell changes during pregnancy in multiple sclerosis. Profiling relied on immunoSEQ multiplex PCR, and the TCRdb table lists in-frame clones only, not all of them. The sample lists about 74,000 clones; 70% to 90% were seen once. The sequence was collected from a female donor with multiple sclerosis, enrolled in a pregnancy study. The sample was peripheral blood, taken before pregnancy.

The CDR3 loop reads CASRRGGNQPQHF. As DNA, the CDR3 is TGTGCCAGTAGGCGGGGTGGCAATCAGCCCCAGCATTTT. The gene calls are TRBV19 and TRBJ1-5, with unresolved D. The CDR3 has 13 residues. V lost 6 bases and J 2 bases, leaving 8 bases between the germline ends. CDR1 and CDR2 (germline): LNHDA, SQIVND (reference sequence).